The clone carrying this T cell receptor (beta chain) came up once. In the authors' workflow: There were no quality scores in the junction-only immunoSEQ sequences, so filtering differed. This table comes from immunoSEQ multiplex PCR, and its TCRdb copy is limited to in-frame clones, with some not included. V, J and clone size derive from that table, while D and trimming were established from the DNA sequence. The sample shows 400,000 to 600,000 clones, 95% to 96% of them seen only once. The data were taken from a study of shared clonotypes between healthy human individuals. Overall study: The donor group consisted of two women and three men, aged 18 to 49. Plates per donor: three CD4 naive, three CD4 memory, two CD8 naive, one CD8 memory.

The germline V gene has CDR1 SGHAT and CDR2 FQNNGV. V lost 5 bases to trimming and J lost 7 bases; unmatched junction nucleotides: 22. This CDR3 is built from 18 residues. This receptor was taken from a woman aged 30 to 39 in good health. The rearrangement joins TRBV11-2 to TRBJ2-5; 7 nucleotides line up with TRBD1. Sequencing was performed on naive CD4+ T cells sorted from blood. Subset indicated: CD45RA+ positively selected. CDR3 DNA: TGTGCCAGCAGCCTTTACCTTGGGACAGTAATTAAGGGGGTGACCCAGTACTTC. Translation: CASSLYLGTVIKGVTQYF.